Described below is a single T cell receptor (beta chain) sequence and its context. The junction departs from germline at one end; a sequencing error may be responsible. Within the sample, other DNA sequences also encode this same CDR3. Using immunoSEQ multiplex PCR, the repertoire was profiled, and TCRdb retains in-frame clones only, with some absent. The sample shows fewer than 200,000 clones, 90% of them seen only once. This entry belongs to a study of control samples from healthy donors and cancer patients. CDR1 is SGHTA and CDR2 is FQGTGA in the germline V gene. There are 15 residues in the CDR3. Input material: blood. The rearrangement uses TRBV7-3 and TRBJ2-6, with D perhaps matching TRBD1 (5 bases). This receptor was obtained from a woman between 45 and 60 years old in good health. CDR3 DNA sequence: TGTGCCAGCAGCTCAACGGGCTCTGGGGCCAACGTCCTGACCTTC. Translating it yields CASSSTGSGANVLTF.